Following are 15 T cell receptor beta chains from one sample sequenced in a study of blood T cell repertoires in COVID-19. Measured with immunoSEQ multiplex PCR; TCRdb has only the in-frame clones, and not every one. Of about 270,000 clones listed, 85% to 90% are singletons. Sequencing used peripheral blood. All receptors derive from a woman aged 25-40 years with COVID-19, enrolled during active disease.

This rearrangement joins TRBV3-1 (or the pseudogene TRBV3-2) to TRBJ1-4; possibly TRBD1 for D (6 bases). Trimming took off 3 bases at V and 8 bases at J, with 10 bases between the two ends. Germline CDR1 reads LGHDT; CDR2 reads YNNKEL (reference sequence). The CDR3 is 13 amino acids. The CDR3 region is CASSQGAREKLFF. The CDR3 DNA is TGTGCCAGCAGCCAGGGGGCACGCGAAAAACTGTTTTTT.

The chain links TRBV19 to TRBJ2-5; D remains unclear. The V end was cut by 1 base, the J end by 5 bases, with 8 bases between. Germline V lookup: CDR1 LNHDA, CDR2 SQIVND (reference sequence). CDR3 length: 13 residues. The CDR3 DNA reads TGTGCCAGTAGTATAGCTGGGCTCGAGACCCAGTACTTC. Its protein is CASSIAGLETQYF.

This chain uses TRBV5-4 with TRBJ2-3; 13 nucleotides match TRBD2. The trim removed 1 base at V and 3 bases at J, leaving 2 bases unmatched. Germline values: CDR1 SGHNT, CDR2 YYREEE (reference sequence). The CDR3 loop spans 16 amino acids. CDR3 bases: TGTGCCAGCAGCTTGACTAGCGGGGGGGCGACAGATACGCAGTATTTT. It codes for CASSLTSGGATDTQYF.

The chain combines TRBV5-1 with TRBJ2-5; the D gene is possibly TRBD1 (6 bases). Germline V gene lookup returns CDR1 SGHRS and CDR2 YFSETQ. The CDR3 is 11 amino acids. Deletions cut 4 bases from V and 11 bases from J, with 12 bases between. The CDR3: CASSQNRDQYF. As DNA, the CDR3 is TGCGCCAGCAGCCAAAACAGGGATCAGTACTTC.

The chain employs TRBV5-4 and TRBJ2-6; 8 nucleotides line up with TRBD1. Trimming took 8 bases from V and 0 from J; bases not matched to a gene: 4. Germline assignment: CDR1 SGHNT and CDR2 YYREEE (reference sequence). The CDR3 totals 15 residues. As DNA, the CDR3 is TGTGCCAGTACTACAGGGGGCTCTGGGGCCAACGTCCTGACTTTC. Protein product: CASTTGGSGANVLTF.

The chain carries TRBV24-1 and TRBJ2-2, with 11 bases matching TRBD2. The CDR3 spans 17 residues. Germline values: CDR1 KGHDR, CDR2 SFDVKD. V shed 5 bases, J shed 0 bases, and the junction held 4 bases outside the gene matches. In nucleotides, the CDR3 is TGTGCCACCAGTGTAACTAGCGGGGGCCCGAACACCGGGGAGCTGTTTTTT. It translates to CATSVTSGGPNTGELFF.

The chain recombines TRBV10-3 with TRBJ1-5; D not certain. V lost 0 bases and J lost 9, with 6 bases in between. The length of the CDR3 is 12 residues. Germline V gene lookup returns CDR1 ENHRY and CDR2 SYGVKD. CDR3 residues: CAISESGGPQHF. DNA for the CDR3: TGTGCCATCAGTGAGTCAGGAGGGCCCCAGCATTTT.

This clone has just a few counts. The DNA for the CDR3 is TGCGCCAGCAGCTCCAGACCGGGAGAAAATCAGCCCCAGCATTTT. It yields the protein CASSSRPGENQPQHF. The rearrangement joins TRBV5-1 to TRBJ1-5; unclear D gene. CDR1 is SGHRS and CDR2 is YFSETQ in the germline V gene. The V end was cut by 3 bases, the J end by 4 bases, with 14 bases between. CDR3 size: 15 residues.

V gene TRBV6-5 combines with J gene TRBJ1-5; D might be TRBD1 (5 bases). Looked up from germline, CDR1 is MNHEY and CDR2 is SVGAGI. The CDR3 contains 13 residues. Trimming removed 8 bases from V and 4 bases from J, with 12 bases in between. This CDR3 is CASSRSGNQPQHF. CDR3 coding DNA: TGTGCCAGCTCAAGGTCAGGGAATCAGCCCCAGCATTTT.

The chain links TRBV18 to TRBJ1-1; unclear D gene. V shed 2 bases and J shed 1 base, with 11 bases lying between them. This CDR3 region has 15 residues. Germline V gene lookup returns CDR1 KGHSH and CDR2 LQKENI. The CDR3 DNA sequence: TGTGCCAGCTCACCATTTAAGGCAGGGAACACTGAAGCTTTCTTT. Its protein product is CASSPFKAGNTEAFF.

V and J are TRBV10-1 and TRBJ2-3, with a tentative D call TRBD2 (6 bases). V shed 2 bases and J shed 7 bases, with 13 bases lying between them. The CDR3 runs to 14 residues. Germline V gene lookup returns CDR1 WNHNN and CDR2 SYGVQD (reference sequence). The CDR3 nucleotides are TGCGCCAGCAGTGAGCCGCTAACTAGCAATACGCAGTATTTT. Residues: CASSEPLTSNTQYF.

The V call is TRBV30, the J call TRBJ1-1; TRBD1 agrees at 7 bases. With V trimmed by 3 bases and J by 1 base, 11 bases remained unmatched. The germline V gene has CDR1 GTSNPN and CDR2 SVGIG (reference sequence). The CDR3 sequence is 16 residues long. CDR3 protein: CAWRQMGDRKNTEAFF. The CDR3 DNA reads TGTGCCTGGAGACAAATGGGGGACAGAAAGAACACTGAAGCTTTCTTT.

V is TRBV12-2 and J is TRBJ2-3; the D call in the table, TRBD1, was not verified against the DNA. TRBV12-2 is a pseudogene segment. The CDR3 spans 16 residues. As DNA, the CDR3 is TGTGCAAGTCGCCCCCCAGGGGGCTTAAGTACAGATACGCAGTATTTT. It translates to CASRPPGGLSTDTQYF.

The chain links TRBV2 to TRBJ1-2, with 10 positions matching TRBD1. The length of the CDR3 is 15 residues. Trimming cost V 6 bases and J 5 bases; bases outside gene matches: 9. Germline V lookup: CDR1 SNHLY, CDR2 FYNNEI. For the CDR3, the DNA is TGTGCCAGCAGCGGATCCGGGACAGGGGATTATGGCTACACCTTC. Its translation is CASSGSGTGDYGYTF.

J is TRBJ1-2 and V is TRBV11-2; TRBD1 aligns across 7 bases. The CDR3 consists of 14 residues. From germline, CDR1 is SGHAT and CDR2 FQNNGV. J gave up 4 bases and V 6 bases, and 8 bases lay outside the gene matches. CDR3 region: CASSANRGVYGYTF. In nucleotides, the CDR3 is TGTGCCAGCAGTGCTAACAGGGGAGTCTATGGCTACACCTTC. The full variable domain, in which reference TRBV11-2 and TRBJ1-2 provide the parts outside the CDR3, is EAGVAQSPRYKIIEKRQSVAFWCNPISGHATLYWYQQILGQGPKLLIQFQNNGVVDDSQLPKDRFSAERLKGVDSTLKIQPAKLEDSAVYLCASSANRGVYGYTFGSGTRLTVV.